This T cell receptor beta chain appears in the sequencing data of a study of Graves' ophthalmopathy and Graves' hyperthyroidism. As the template, RNA transcripts were used to amplify TCR beta CDR3 regions. After a first-round RT-PCR with HTBI primers, a second-round multiplex PCR was run. TCRdb reprocessed the multiplex PCR reads via MiXCR and lists one record per CDR3 protein. The top ten hold 5.8% of the sample, which has under 200,000 distinct CDR3 sequences, approximately 38% seen once. Note on this clonotype: Its antigen is undetermined.

The germline CDR1 and CDR2 sequences are SGHAT and FQNNGV. The CDR3 has 16 amino acids. V dropped 0 bases and J dropped 0 bases, with 12 bases sitting between them. Overall study findings and caveats: Sensitivity reached around 67% and specificity about 78% when the model predicted ophthalmopathy progression.

The chain recombines TRBV11-2 with TRBJ2-7; D not resolved. The sample taken for sequencing was peripheral blood. The sequence was obtained from a woman aged 35 to 49 with Graves' ophthalmopathy. The CDR3 nucleotides are TGTGCCAGCAGCTTAGACTACGGAAACAACTCCTACGAGCAGTACTTC. Translated, it gives CASSLDYGNNSYEQYF.